This T cell receptor beta chain originates from a study of beta chain features in type 1 diabetes. Sorting that relied on CD45RO/CCR7/CD25/CD127/CD95/CD27 yielded CD4+ naive, central memory, regulatory and stem cell-like memory cells. This clone turned up a few times. Every isolated RNA sample was fully reverse transcribed, so sequencing captured expressed TCRB transcripts. Clones were read by immunoSEQ multiplex PCR, and TCRdb kept only the in-frame ones, dropping some. Found here are approximately 120,000 clones, 30% to 40% of them singletons; the top ten hold roughly 0.07%. The CDR3 contains 13 residues. Germline V lookup: CDR1 MDHEN, CDR2 SYDVKM. The ends lost 6 bases at V and 12 bases at J; junction bases unmatched: 10.

The chain has TRBV28 and TRBJ2-1, with 8 bases fitting TRBD2. The receptor was isolated from a woman younger than 35 in good health. Sequenced material: stem cell memory CD4+ T cells from blood. CDR3 region: CASSTGGGMRQFF. The CDR3 DNA reads as TGTGCCAGCAGCACCGGGGGGGGAATGAGGCAGTTCTTC.